One sample yielded the 23 T cell receptor beta chains listed below, sequenced in a study of monozygotic twins with inflammatory bowel disease. TCRdb reprocessed the 5' RACE reads, with one entry per CDR3 protein and no DNA. The sample's table shows 150,000 to 200,000 distinct CDR3 sequences. Sequenced material: blood. The receptors originated from a human donor with ulcerative colitis or Crohn's disease, or a healthy co-twin of an affected twin (not recorded which).

The V gene is TRBV7-2, the J gene TRBJ1-5. This CDR3 region has 14 residues. Germline V gene lookup returns CDR1 SGHTA and CDR2 FQGNSA. CDR3 amino acids: CASSSRHGSQPQHF.

The gene calls are TRBV7-9 and TRBJ2-7; the TRBD2 assignment by TCRdb is unverifiable without DNA. Germline values: CDR1 SEHNR, CDR2 FQNEAQ (reference sequence). CDR3 length: 14 residues. The CDR3: CASSSGLTAYEQYF.

This chain joins TRBV11-2 and TRBJ2-7; TCRdb outputs TRBD1, but without DNA this stays unchecked. This CDR3 region has 17 residues. Germline loops: CDR1 SGHAT, CDR2 FQNNGV. CDR3 region: CASSLDGPGISSYEQYF.

The V gene is TRBV7-9, the J gene TRBJ2-3; the D call of TRBD1 rests on TCRdb alone, since no DNA is present to check it. CDR1 and CDR2 from the germline V gene are SEHNR and FQNEAQ (reference sequence). There are 14 residues in the CDR3. CDR3 region: CASSLVGPQDTQYF.

J is TRBJ2-1 and V is TRBV24-1; TCRdb names TRBD2, which stays unverified in the absence of DNA. The CDR3 has 15 residues. Germline lookup yields CDR1 KGHDR and CDR2 SFDVKD. The CDR3: CATSDSSGRASEQFF.

J is TRBJ2-3 and V is TRBV29-1; TCRdb outputs TRBD2, but without DNA this stays unchecked. The CDR3 contains 13 residues. Germline values: CDR1 SQVTM, CDR2 ANQGSEA. CDR3: CSVKTSGTDTQYF.

This chain joins TRBV5-1 and TRBJ2-7; TCRdb indicates TRBD2, and absent DNA this call remains unverified. The CDR3 runs 15 residues. Germline V lookup: CDR1 SGHRS, CDR2 YFSETQ. The chain's CDR3 is CASSWGLAGGYEQYF.

The rearrangement joins TRBV5-1 to TRBJ1-6; there is no DNA to check the TCRdb D call of TRBD1. The CDR3 is made up of 15 amino acids. Germline V gene data show CDR1 as SGHRS and CDR2 as YFSETQ. CDR3 in amino acids: CASSLEVQGGSPLHF.

The rearrangement uses TRBV10-3 and TRBJ2-2; TCRdb's D call of TRBD2 is untestable without DNA. The CDR3 runs to 17 residues. From germline, CDR1 is ENHRY and CDR2 SYGVKD. Here the CDR3 reads CAISEGLAGAGTGELFF.

J is TRBJ2-1 and V is TRBV14; TCRdb returns TRBD1, unconfirmable since there is no DNA. The germline CDR1 and CDR2 sequences are SGHDN and FVKESK. The CDR3 has 16 amino acids. The CDR3 loop reads CASSPSGTGASNEQFF.

The chain links TRBV19 to TRBJ2-1; there is no DNA to check the TCRdb D call of TRBD2. Germline V gene data show CDR1 as LNHDA and CDR2 as SQIVND (reference sequence). The CDR3 extends over 17 amino acids. CDR3 amino acids: CASSNSPLAGINNEQFF.

The chain couples TRBV19 to TRBJ2-1; absent DNA, TCRdb's TRBD1 call cannot be checked. CDR3 length equals 13 residues. Germline loops: CDR1 LNHDA, CDR2 SQIVND (reference sequence). The CDR3 protein is CASSPRDTEEQFF.

J is TRBJ1-1 and V is TRBV29-1; TCRdb returns TRBD1, unconfirmable since there is no DNA. The germline V gene has CDR1 SQVTM and CDR2 ANQGSEA. This CDR3 spans 14 amino acids. The CDR3 loop reads CSVDPTGPNTEAFF.

This rearrangement joins TRBV10-3 to TRBJ2-1; absent DNA, TCRdb's TRBD2 call cannot be checked. In germline, CDR1 is ENHRY, CDR2 SYGVKD. The CDR3 runs to 16 residues. CDR3 loop: CAISDVLAGGLNEQFF.

The gene calls are TRBV5-1 and TRBJ2-4; TCRdb gives TRBD2 as the D gene, but with no DNA this cannot be confirmed. This CDR3 spans 13 amino acids. Germline loops: CDR1 SGHRS, CDR2 YFSETQ. The CDR3 region is CASSFESRDIQYF. The full variable domain, its missing parts supplied by reference TRBV5-1 and TRBJ2-4, is KAGVTQTPRYLIKTRGQQVTLSCSPISGHRSVSWYQQTPGQGLQFLFEYFSETQRNKGNFPGRFSGRQFSNSRSEMNVSTLELGDSALYLCASSFESRDIQYFGAGTRLSVL.

V usage is TRBV12-3 or TRBV12-4 and J usage is TRBJ2-4; without DNA, the TCRdb call of TRBD1 cannot be checked. CDR3 length: 19 amino acids. The CDR3 is CASSPLRGDSLLAKNIQYF.

The rearrangement links TRBV5-1 to TRBJ2-7; TCRdb's D call of TRBD2 is untestable without DNA. The CDR3 runs to 14 residues. The germline V gene encodes CDR1 SGHRS and CDR2 YFSETQ. This CDR3 is CASSFSGGPYEQYF.

The V call is TRBV4-1, the J call TRBJ2-7; TCRdb selects TRBD1, and the lack of DNA leaves this call unchecked. The CDR3 consists of 15 residues. Germline CDR1 reads MGHRA; CDR2 reads YSYEKL. The CDR3 region is CASSHPGESSYEQYF.

The gene calls are TRBV7-9 and TRBJ1-5. Germline V gene data show CDR1 as SEHNR and CDR2 as FQNEAQ (reference sequence). This CDR3 region has 14 residues. CDR3 sequence reads: CASTSTVGNQPQHF. The complete variable domain, with remaining parts taken from reference TRBV7-9 and TRBJ1-5, reads DTGVSQNPRHKITKRGQNVTFRCDPISEHNRLYWYRQTLGQGPEFLTYFQNEAQLEKSRLLSDRFSAERPKGSFSTLEIQRTEQGDSAMYLCASTSTVGNQPQHFGDGTRLSIL.

The chain carries TRBV29-1 and TRBJ2-6. The germline CDR1 and CDR2 sequences are SQVTM and ANQGSEA. The CDR3 sequence is 14 residues long. This CDR3 is CSVDRVPGANVLTF.

The chain couples TRBV28 to TRBJ1-5; TCRdb proposes TRBD1, but this gene call is untestable without DNA. This CDR3 has 15 residues. Per germline, CDR1 MDHEN and CDR2 SYDVKM. The CDR3: CASSGGQGAYQPQHF.

The chain is built from TRBV5-1 and TRBJ2-7; lacking DNA, the TRBD1 call made by TCRdb goes unchecked. The V gene's germline CDR1 is SGHRS and CDR2 YFSETQ. CDR3 length: 15 amino acids. Here the CDR3 reads CASSPYGDNSYEQYF.

The genes are TRBV7-9 and TRBJ2-7; TCRdb picks TRBD1, but there is no DNA to check that call. Germline-derived CDR1 and CDR2 are SEHNR and FQNEAQ (reference sequence). The CDR3 loop spans 15 amino acids. The CDR3 reads CASSRATGVGDEQYF. The variable domain in full, completed from reference TRBV7-9 and TRBJ2-7, reads DTGVSQNPRHKITKRGQNVTFRCDPISEHNRLYWYRQTLGQGPEFLTYFQNEAQLEKSRLLSDRFSAERPKGSFSTLEIQRTEQGDSAMYLCASSRATGVGDEQYFGPGTRLTVT.